This T cell receptor beta chain came from a study of blood T cell repertoires in COVID-19. About the research overall: Acute-phase and convalescent COVID-19 samples originated in the United States, Italy and Spain.

In the original analysis: Reference gene primer amplification gave nucleated cell count estimates. Method: immunoSEQ multiplex PCR; TCRdb's copy keeps in-frame clones and lacks some. The V and J calls and the clone size are those of that table, but D and trimming were determined from the DNA. This sample carries 95,000 to 150,000 clones, almost 70% of them seen once, and the ten largest clones take roughly 2.2%. This CDR3 contains 13 residues. V lost 6 bases to trimming and J lost 5 bases, with 14 bases between them. CDR1 and CDR2 from the germline V gene are SNHLY and FYNNEI. The TCR was taken from an older woman with acute or convalescent COVID-19. Sequencing used peripheral blood. This chain links TRBV2 with TRBJ2-7, with no clear D. CDR3: CASRIGEPNEQYF. For the CDR3, the DNA is TGTGCCAGCAGGATCGGAGAACCTAACGAGCAGTACTTC.